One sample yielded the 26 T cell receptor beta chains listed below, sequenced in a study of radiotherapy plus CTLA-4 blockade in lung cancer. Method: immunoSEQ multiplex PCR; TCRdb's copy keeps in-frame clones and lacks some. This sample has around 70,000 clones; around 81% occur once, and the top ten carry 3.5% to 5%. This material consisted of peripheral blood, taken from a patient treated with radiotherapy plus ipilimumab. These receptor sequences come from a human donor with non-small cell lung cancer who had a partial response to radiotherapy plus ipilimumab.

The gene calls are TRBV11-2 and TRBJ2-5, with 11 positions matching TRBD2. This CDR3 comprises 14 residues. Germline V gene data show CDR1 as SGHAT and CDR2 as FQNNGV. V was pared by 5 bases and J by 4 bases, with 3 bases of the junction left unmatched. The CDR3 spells CASSRGLAGETQYF. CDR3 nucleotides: TGTGCCAGCAGCCGAGGACTAGCGGGAGAGACCCAGTACTTC.

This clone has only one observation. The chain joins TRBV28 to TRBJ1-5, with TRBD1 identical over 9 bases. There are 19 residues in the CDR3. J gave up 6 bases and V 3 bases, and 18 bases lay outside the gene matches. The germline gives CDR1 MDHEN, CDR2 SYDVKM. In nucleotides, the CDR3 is TGTGCCAGCAGTTTTAACGGGACAGGGAGGTCCATAGGCCCTCAGCCCCAGCATTTT. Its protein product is CASSFNGTGRSIGPQPQHF.

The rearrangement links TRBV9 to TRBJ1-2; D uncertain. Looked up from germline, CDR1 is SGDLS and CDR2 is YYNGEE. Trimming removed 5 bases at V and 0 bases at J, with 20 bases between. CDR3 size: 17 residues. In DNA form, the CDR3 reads TGTGCCAGCAGTCCCGGCGGAGAGAACCGAGCTAACTATGGCTACACCTTC. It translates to CASSPGGENRANYGYTF.

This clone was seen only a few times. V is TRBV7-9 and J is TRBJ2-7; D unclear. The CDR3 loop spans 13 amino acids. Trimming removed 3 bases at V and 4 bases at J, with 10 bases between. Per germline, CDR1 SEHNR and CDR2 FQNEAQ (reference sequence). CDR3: CASSFKQYYEQYF. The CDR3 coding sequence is TGTGCCAGCAGCTTTAAACAGTATTACGAGCAGTACTTC.

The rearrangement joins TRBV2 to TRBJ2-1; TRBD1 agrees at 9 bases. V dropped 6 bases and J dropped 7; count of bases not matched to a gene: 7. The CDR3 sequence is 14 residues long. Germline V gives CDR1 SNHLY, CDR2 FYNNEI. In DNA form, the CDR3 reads TGTGCCAGCAGGGTTGGACAGGGGAGAAATGAGCAGTTCTTC. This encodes CASRVGQGRNEQFF.

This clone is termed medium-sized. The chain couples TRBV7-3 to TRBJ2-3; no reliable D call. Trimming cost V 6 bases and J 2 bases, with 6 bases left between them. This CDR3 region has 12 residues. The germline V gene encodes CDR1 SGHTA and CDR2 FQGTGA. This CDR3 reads CASSGDTDTQYF. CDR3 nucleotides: TGTGCCAGCAGTGGAGACACAGATACGCAGTATTTT.

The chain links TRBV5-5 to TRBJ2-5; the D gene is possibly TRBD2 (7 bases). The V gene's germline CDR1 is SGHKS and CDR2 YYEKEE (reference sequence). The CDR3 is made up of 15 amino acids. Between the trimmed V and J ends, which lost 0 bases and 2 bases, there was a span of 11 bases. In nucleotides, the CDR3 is TGTGCCAGCAGCTTGGGGACTAGGGGGCAAGAGACCCAGTACTTC. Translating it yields CASSLGTRGQETQYF.

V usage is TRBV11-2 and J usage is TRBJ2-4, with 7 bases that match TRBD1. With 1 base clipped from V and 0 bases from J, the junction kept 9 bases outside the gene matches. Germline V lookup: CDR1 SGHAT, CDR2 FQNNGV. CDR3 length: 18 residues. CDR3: CASSLAQTGFLAKNIQYF. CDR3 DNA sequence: TGTGCCAGCAGCTTAGCCCAGACAGGGTTTTTAGCCAAAAACATTCAGTACTTC.

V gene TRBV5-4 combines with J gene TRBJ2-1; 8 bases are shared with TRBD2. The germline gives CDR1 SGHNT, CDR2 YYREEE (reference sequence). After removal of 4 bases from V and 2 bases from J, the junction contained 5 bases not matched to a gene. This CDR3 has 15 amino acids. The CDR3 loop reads CASSRAGETYNEQFF. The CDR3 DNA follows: TGTGCCAGCAGCCGAGCGGGAGAGACCTACAATGAGCAGTTCTTC.

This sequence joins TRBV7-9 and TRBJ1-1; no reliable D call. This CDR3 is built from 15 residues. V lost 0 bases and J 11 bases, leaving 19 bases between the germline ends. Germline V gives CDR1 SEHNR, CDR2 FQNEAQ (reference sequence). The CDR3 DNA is TGTGCCAGCAGCTTAGCAGTGCCCCAGAGGGCGCGGGCTTTCTTT. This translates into CASSLAVPQRARAFF.

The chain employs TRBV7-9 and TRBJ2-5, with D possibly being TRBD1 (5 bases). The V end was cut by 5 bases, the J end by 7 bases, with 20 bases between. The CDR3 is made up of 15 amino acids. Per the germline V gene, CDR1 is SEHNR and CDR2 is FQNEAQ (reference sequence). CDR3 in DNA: TGTGCCAGCAGCCAGGACCACTCCCTAGGGGTGACCCAGTACTTC. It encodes CASSQDHSLGVTQYF.

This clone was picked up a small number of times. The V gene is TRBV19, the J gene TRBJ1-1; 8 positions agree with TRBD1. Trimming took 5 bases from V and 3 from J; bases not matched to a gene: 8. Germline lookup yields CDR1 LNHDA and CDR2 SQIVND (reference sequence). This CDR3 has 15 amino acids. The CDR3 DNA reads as TGTGCCAGTAGTTTTCGGACAGGGAAGTACACTGAAGCTTTCTTT. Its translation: CASSFRTGKYTEAFF.

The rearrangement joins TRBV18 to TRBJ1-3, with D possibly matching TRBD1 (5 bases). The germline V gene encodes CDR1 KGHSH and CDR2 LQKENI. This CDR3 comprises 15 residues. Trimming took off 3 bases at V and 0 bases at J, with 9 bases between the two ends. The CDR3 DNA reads TGTGCCAGCTCACCGGGGCATCTCTCTGGAAACACCATATATTTT. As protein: CASSPGHLSGNTIYF.

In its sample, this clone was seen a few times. The CDR3 DNA is TGTGCCAGCAGCCAGAATCAGCCCCAGCATTTT. Residues: CASSQNQPQHF. The chain has TRBV5-4 and TRBJ1-5; D is unclear. The CDR3 sequence is 11 residues long. The germline V and J ends were trimmed by 4 bases and 4 bases, with 3 bases remaining between them. The V gene's germline CDR1 is SGHNT and CDR2 YYREEE (reference sequence).

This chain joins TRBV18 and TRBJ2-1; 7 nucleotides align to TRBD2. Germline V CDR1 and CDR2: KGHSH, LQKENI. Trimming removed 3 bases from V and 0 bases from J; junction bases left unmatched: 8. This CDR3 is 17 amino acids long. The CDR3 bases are TGTGCCAGCTCACCTCTAGCGGCAACCAGCTCCTACAATGAGCAGTTCTTC. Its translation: CASSPLAATSSYNEQFF.

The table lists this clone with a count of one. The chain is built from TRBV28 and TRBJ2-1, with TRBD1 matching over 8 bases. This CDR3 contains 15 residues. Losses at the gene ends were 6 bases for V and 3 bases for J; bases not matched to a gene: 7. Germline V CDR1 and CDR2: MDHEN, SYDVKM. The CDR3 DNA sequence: TGTGCCAGCAGCCTCGACAGGGGAAGCTACAATGAGCAGTTCTTC. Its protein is CASSLDRGSYNEQFF.

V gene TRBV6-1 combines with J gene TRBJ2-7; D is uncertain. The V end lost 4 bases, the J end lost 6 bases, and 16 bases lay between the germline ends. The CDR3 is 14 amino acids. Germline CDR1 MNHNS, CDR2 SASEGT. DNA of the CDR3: TGTGCCAGCAGTGTTCAGGCGTCGGTCAGCGAGCAGTACTTC. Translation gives CASSVQASVSEQYF.

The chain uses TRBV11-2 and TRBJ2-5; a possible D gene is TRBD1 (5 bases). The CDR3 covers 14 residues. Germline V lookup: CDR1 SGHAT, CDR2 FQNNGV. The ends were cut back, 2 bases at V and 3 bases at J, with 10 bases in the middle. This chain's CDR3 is CASSLRRVKETQYF. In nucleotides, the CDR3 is TGTGCCAGCAGCTTACGCAGGGTGAAAGAGACCCAGTACTTC.

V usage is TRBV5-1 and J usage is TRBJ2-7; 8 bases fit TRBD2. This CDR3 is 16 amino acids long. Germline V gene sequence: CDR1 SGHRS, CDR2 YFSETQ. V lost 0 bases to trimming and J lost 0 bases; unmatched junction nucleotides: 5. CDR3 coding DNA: TGCGCCAGCAGCTTGGCCGGGGGGGGTTACTCCTACGAGCAGTACTTC. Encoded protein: CASSLAGGGYSYEQYF.

CDR3 residues: CASSLLKSSYEQYF. The CDR3 DNA follows: TGTGCCAGCAGCTTACTAAAGAGCTCCTACGAGCAGTACTTC. V usage is TRBV11-3 and J usage is TRBJ2-5, with D unresolved. The DNA end lines up better with TRBJ2-7; the J call may be wrong. Germline-derived CDR1 and CDR2 are SGHNT and YENEEA. The CDR3 is 14 residues long.

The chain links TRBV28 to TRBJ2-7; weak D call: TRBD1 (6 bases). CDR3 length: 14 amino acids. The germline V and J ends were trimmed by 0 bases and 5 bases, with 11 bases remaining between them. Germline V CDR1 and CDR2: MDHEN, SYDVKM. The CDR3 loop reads CASSLWGTLHEQYF. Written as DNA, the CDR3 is TGTGCCAGCAGTTTATGGGGGACACTACACGAGCAGTACTTC.

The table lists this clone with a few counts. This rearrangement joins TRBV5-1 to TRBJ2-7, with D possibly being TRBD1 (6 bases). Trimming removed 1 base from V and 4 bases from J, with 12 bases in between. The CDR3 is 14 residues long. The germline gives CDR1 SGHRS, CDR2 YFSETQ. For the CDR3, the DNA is TGCGCCAGCAGCTTGTCCCAACAGGGATACGAGCAGTACTTC. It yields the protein CASSLSQQGYEQYF.

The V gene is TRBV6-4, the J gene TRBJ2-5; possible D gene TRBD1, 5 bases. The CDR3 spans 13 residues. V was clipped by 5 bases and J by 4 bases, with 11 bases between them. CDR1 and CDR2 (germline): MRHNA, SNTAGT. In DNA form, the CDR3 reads TGTGCCAGCAGTAGGTGGCAGGGAGAGACCCAGTACTTC. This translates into CASSRWQGETQYF.

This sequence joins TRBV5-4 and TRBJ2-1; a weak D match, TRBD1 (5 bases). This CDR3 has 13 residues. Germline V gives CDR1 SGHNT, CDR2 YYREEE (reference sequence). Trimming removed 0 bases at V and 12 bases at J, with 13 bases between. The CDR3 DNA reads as TGTGCCAGCAGCTTGGACTGGACCACAGGGCAGTTCTTC. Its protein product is CASSLDWTTGQFF.

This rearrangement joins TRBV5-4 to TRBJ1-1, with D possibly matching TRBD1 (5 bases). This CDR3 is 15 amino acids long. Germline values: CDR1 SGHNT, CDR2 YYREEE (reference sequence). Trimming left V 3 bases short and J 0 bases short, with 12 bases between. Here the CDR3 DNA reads TGTGCCAGCAGCTCGGGGGGAAAGTTGAACACTGAAGCTTTCTTT. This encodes CASSSGGKLNTEAFF. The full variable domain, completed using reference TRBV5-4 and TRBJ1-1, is ETGVTQSPTHLIKTRGQQVTLRCSSQSGHNTVSWYQQALGQGPQFIFQYYREEENGRGNFPPRFSGLQFPNYSSELNVNALELDDSALYLCASSSGGKLNTEAFFGQGTRLTVV.

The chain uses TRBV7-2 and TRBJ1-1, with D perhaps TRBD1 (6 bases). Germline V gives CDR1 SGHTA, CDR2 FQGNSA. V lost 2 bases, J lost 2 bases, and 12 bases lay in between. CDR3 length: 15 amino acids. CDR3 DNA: TGTGCCAGCAGCTTATATCAGGGGCCTAACACTGAAGCTTTCTTT. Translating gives CASSLYQGPNTEAFF.